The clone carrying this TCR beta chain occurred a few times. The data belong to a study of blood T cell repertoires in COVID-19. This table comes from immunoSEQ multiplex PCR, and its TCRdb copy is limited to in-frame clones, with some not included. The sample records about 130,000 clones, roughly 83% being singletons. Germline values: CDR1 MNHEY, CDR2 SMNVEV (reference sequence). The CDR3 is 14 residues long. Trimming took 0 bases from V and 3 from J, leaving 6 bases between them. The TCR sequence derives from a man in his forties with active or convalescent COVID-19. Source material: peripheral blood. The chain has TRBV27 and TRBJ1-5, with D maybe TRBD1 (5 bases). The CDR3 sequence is CASSLSGANQPQHF. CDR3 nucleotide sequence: TGTGCCAGCAGTTTATCAGGGGCCAATCAGCCCCAGCATTTT.